This T cell receptor beta chain emerged from a study of T cells in Graves' hyperthyroidism and ophthalmopathy. Turning to the study itself: Any treatment followed the collection of peripheral blood at initial diagnosis.

RNA transcripts provided the source from which TCR beta CDR3 regions were amplified. RT-PCR in the first round (using the HTBI primer set) targeted the TCR CDR3. TCRdb used MiXCR to reprocess the multiplex PCR reads, holding one entry per CDR3 protein. The table shows about 260,000 distinct CDR3 sequences, with approximately 16% occurring only once. PBMCs were obtained from 9.5 to 10 ml fresh peripheral blood. Findings of the study overall: Ophthalmopathy and stable hyperthyroidism were separated by a 13 V-J model.

This clonotype was counted ten times or more. No antigen is known for it. Germline-derived CDR1 and CDR2 are SQVTM and ANQGSEA. This CDR3 is built from 18 residues. V was clipped by 5 bases and J by 4 bases; unmatched bases: 14. Sequenced sample: blood. The sequence derives from a woman under 30 with Graves' ophthalmopathy. The rearrangement links TRBV29-1 to TRBJ1-4; TRBD1 matches 12 bases. This CDR3 reads CSVSSGTGGGRSNEKLFF. As DNA, the CDR3 is TGCAGCGTTAGTTCCGGGACAGGGGGCGGGAGGAGTAATGAAAAACTGTTTTTT.